This is a list of T cell receptor beta chains from one sample in a study of blood T cell repertoires in COVID-19. TCRdb keeps only in-frame clones here, not all; method: immunoSEQ multiplex PCR. The data hold over 150,000 clones, with roughly 78% observed a single time. The sequenced sample was peripheral blood. These receptors all stem from a man at least 80 years old with acute or convalescent COVID-19. The CDR3 runs from the conserved cysteine through the conserved F or W. The D gene is left open where the match is weak. Clone size is given for some rows only: seen once, a few or many times, or a class if the clone is expanded.

d_gene,j_gene,v_gene,abundance,CDR3nt,CDR3aa
NA,TRBJ1-3,TRBV6-5,NA,TGTGCCAGCAGTTTCCTCGGGGGAGACTCTGGAAACACCATATATTTT,CASSFLGGDSGNTIYF
NA,TRBJ2-7,TRBV29-1,NA,TGCAGCGCCGAACAGGGAAGCGAGCAGTACTTC,CSAEQGSEQYF
TRBD1,TRBJ2-3,TRBV5-4,NA,TGTGCCAGCAGCTTGGGACAGGGGAGCACAGATACGCAGTATTTT,CASSLGQGSTDTQYF
TRBD2,TRBJ2-7,TRBV4-2,few,TGTGCCAGCAGCCAAGGGGCTAGCGGGAACTACGAGCAGTACTTC,CASSQGASGNYEQYF
TRBD1,TRBJ2-2,TRBV9,NA,TGTGCCAGCAGCGTAGGGGGAAACAATAGGGACAGAGACACCGGGGAGCTGTTTTTT,CASSVGGNNRDRDTGELFF
NA,TRBJ1-2,TRBV29-1,few,TGCAGCGTTGTCGGGAGGGGCCGGGGCTATGGCTACACCTTC,CSVVGRGRGYGYTF
TRBD1,TRBJ1-2,TRBV6-5,NA,TGTGCCAGCAGTACCCGGACAGGCTTCTATGGCTACACCTTC,CASSTRTGFYGYTF
TRBD2,TRBJ2-5,TRBV7-8,NA,TGTGCCAGCAGCTTACCGGGGGGGAAAGGGTGGGAGAAGACCCAGTACTTC,CASSLPGGKGWEKTQYF
NA,TRBJ2-7,TRBV21-1,NA,TGTGCCAGCAGCAACCGGGTGGCGGGTCGGAACGAGCAGTACTTC,CASSNRVAGRNEQYF
NA,TRBJ1-5,TRBV25-1,few,TGTGCCAGCAGGCTTTTAACAGGGCTGAATCAGCCCCAGCATTTT,CASRLLTGLNQPQHF
NA,TRBJ2-1,TRBV18,NA,TGTGCCAGCTCACCACCGTCAGTTAACCATGAGCAGTTCTTC,CASSPPSVNHEQFF
NA,TRBJ2-2,TRBV5-6,NA,TGTGCCAGCAGCTTAACGGGACATGTCACCGGGGAGCTGTTTTTT,CASSLTGHVTGELFF
NA,TRBJ1-2,TRBV6-5,many,TGTGCCAGCAGCCCCGTTGGTCAGGAGGGCGGCTACACCTTC,CASSPVGQEGGYTF
TRBD2,TRBJ2-3,TRBV30,NA,TGTGCCTGGGAGCGGGGTAGGTCGACAGATACGCAGTATTTT,CAWERGRSTDTQYF
TRBD1,TRBJ1-5,TRBV19,NA,TGTGCCAGTAGTGTAACAGGGGGGTACGGGCAGCCCCAGCATTTT,CASSVTGGYGQPQHF
NA,TRBJ2-3,TRBV7-9,NA,TGTGCCAGCAGCCCCGGCGGGACCTTCACAGATACGCAGTATTTT,CASSPGGTFTDTQYF
NA,TRBJ1-4,TRBV19,NA,TGTGCCAGTAGGATAAGGGGGAATGAAAAACTGTTTTTT,CASRIRGNEKLFF
NA,TRBJ1-1,TRBV5-1,NA,TGCGCCAGCAGCTTGGGTAGCGCGGTAATGAACACTGAAGCTTTCTTT,CASSLGSAVMNTEAFF
NA,TRBJ1-2,TRBV19,once,TGTGCCAGTAGTATCCCGGCAGGGGTTACCTATGGCTACACCTTC,CASSIPAGVTYGYTF
NA,TRBJ2-7,TRBV25-1,many,TGTGCCACGTCAACGGGATACGAGCAGTACTTC,CATSTGYEQYF
NA,TRBJ1-6,TRBV19,NA,TGTGCCAGCCGGAGGGGTATTTCCTATAATTCACCCCTCCACTTT,CASRRGISYNSPLHF
NA,TRBJ2-5,TRBV11-2,NA,TGTGCCAGCAGCGCCGTCTTGGGCGCCGGAGGGAGGGAGACCCAGTACTTC,CASSAVLGAGGRETQYF
NA,TRBJ1-5,TRBV6-4,few,TGTGCCAGCAGTGACACGCCGGCGGGGCCCCAGCATTTT,CASSDTPAGPQHF